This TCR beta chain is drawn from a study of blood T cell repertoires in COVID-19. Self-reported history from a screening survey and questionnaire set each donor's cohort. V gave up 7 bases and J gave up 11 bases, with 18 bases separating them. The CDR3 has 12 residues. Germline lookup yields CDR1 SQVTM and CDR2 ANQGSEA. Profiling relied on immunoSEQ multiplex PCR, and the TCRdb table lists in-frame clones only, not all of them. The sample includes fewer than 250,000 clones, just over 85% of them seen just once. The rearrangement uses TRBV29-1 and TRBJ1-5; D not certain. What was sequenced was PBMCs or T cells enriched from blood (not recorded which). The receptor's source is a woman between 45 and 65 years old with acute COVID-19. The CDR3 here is CSALIGFGSQHF. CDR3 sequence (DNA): TGCAGCGCCCTCATCGGGTTCGGGTCCCAGCATTTT.